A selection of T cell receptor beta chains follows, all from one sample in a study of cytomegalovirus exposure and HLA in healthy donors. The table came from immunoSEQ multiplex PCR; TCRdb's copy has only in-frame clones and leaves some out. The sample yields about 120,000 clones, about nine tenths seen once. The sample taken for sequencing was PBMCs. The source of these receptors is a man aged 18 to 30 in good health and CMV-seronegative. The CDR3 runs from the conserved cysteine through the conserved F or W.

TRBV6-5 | CASSSTGTDNYGYTF
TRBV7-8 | CASSLVSRGTGELFF
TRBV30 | CAWSVQGARAGELFF
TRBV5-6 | CASSLLEVSYGYTF
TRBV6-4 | CASSAISNGTGGWYEQYF
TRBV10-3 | CATAVVAGEQYF
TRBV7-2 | CASSSRPGQGLGQPQHF
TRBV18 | CASSPPNTLGSENQPQHF
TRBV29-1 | CSGRDIGSYEQYF
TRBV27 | CASRDNSYEQYF
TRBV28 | CASTGGPQPQHF
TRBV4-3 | CASSQPGTEPTGELFF
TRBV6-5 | CASSYSGGYNQPQHF
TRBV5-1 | CASSLGPGTDTQYF
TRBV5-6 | CASSLAQGPRDNEKLFF
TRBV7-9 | CASSLSTARGDIQYF
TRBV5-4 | CASSSGGSSLRTQYF
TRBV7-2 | CASSDFKGLYTEAFF
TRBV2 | CASSKTGPVSYEQYF
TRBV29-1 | CSARTYREKLFF
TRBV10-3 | CAISESEFRDNYGYTF
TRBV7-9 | CASSLGQASRGYTF
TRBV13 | CASSSAGTSGVPNTGELFF
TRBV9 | CASSTGQQNTEAFF
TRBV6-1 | CASGEGTGRSYGYTF
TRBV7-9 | CASTGQGKQETQYF
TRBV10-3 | CTGPGSSSDETTGELFF
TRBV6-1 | CASSESLGGHNEQFF
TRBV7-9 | CASSHRLRENQYF
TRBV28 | CASGPPAGTSEQYF
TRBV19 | CASSIPAVSGANVLTF
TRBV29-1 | CSAEGQGAEAFF
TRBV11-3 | CASSSGQGNTGELFF
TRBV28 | CASRRPARAYEQYF
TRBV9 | CASSTSGGSGTEAFF
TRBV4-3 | CASSQRNTGELFF
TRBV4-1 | CASSQHRGPNQPQHF
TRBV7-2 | CASSSQGFRPEAFF
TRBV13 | CASSFLDREETQYF
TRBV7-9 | CASSLVSLDRGSYEQYF
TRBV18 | CASLLANPGVVASYNEQFF
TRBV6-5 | CASSYSRGKSEQFF
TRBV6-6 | CATAGLAVRGEQYF
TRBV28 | CASSPGFSGNTIYF